These T cell receptor beta chains were read from a single sample in a study of metastatic and nonmetastatic thyroid tumors. TCRdb reanalyzed the PCR reads via MiXCR. The table lists some 33,000 clones, 15% of them singletons, with about 19% in the top ten. The sample consisted of blood. Receptor source: a male donor with papillary thyroid cancer or a benign thyroid nodule (not recorded which). Some clones in this sample may be carry-over from other donors' samples. Each CDR3 is given with its conserved first and last residue. D genes are given only for firm matches. Size is stated for part of the rows, as once, few or many counts, or as a class when the clone is expanded.

TRBD2	TRBV11-2	many	TRBJ2-7	CASSPLAGGASYEQYF	TGTGCCAGCAGCCCTTTAGCGGGAGGTGCCTCCTACGAGCAGTACTTC
TRBD2	TRBV6-4	few	TRBJ2-7	CASSYWASGPYDQYF	TGTGCCAGCAGTTACTGGGCTAGCGGTCCCTACGATCAGTACTTC
NA	TRBV5-1	NA	TRBJ2-2	CASRFNTGQLFF	TGCGCCAGCAGGTTCAACACCGGGCAGCTGTTTTTT
TRBD2	TRBV5-4	many	TRBJ2-5	CASNSGETQYF	TGTGCCAGCAATAGCGGGGAGACCCAGTACTTC
NA	TRBV6-1	many	TRBJ2-7	CASRPGPTEFYEQYF	TGTGCCAGCCGTCCGGGGCCCACTGAATTTTACGAGCAGTACTTC
TRBD1	TRBV5-1	many	TRBJ1-1	CASSLDTGGQAFF	TGCGCCAGCAGCTTGGATACAGGGGGCCAAGCTTTCTTT
TRBD2	TRBV20-1	many	TRBJ2-1	CSALRRTSGYNEQFF	TGCAGTGCTCTACGTAGGACTAGCGGGTACAATGAGCAGTTCTTC
NA	TRBV20-1	many	TRBJ2-1	CSAPWGGDEQFF	TGCAGTGCACCCTGGGGTGGCGATGAGCAGTTCTTC
TRBD2	TRBV6-1	few	TRBJ2-2	CTSSIAGVAAGELFF	TGTACCAGCAGCATAGCGGGAGTGGCCGCCGGGGAGCTGTTTTTT
TRBD1	TRBV19	many	TRBJ2-5	CASSMDRNQETQYF	TGTGCCAGTAGTATGGACAGGAACCAAGAGACCCAGTACTTC
NA	TRBV15	few	TRBJ2-7	CATSIPQGYDQYF	TGTGCCACCAGCATACCCCAGGGATACGATCAGTACTTC
TRBD2	TRBV11-1	NA	TRBJ2-1	CASSLLTSGSNEQFF	TGTGCCAGCAGCTTACTGACTAGCGGGAGTAATGAGCAGTTCTTC
TRBD1	TRBV2	many	TRBJ2-1	CASGGQGKANEQFF	TGTGCCAGCGGGGGACAGGGGAAGGCCAATGAGCAGTTCTTC
TRBD2	TRBV20-1	NA	TRBJ2-7	CSARDQASGSYGQYF	TGCAGTGCTAGAGATCAGGCTAGCGGCTCGTACGGGCAGTACTTC
NA	TRBV24-1	many	TRBJ2-5	CATSEGQIGETQYF	TGTGCCACCAGTGAAGGTCAAATTGGGGAGACCCAGTACTTC
NA	TRBV30	many	TRBJ2-1	CAWSVPTGARDEQFF	TGTGCCTGGAGTGTACCAACAGGAGCAAGGGATGAGCAGTTCTTC
TRBD2	TRBV12-3/TRBV12-4	many	TRBJ2-1	CASSGGGVTYNEQFF	TGTGCCAGCTCCGGGGGGGGAGTAACCTACAATGAGCAGTTCTTC
TRBD2	TRBV20-1	many	TRBJ2-7	CSAKTAGRSYEQYF	TGCAGTGCTAAAACAGCGGGAAGGTCCTACGAGCAGTACTTC